This TCR beta chain is from a study of blood T cell repertoires in COVID-19. The J segment lost 5 bases and the V segment lost 4 bases, leaving 15 bases of the junction unmatched. Germline values: CDR1 SGHNT, CDR2 YYREEE (reference sequence). The CDR3 runs to 16 residues. Source study methods: Amplification from reference gene primers served as the basis for estimated nucleated cell counts. Profiled with immunoSEQ multiplex PCR; TCRdb holds only in-frame clones, not every one. V and J calls and clone size are those listed in that table; D and trimming were worked out from the DNA. The table shows about 100,000 clones, with around nine tenths occurring only once.

The TCR sequence derives from a man aged 60-69 years with acute or convalescent COVID-19. The sample taken for sequencing was peripheral blood. The gene calls are TRBV5-4 and TRBJ2-7; TRBD2 matches at 7 bases. The CDR3 is CASSRAGSSGRNEQYF. CDR3 sequence (DNA): TGTGCCAGCAGCCGGGCCGGCTCTAGCGGTCGGAACGAGCAGTACTTC.